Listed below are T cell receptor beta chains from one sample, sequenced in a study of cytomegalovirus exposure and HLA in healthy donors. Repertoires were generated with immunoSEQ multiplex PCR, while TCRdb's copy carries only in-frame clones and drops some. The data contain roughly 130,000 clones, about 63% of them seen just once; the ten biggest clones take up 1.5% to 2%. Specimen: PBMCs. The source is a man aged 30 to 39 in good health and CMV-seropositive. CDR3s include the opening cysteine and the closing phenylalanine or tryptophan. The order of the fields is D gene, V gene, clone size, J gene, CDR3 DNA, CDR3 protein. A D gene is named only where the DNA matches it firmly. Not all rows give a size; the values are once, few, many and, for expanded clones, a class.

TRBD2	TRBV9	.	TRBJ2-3	TGTGCCAGCAGCCCATGGACTAGCGGCACAGATACGCAGTATTTT	CASSPWTSGTDTQYF
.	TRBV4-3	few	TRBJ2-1	TGCGCCAGCAGCCAGGCGGTAGGGGCCCCTCTTTACAATGAGCAGTTCTTC	CASSQAVGAPLYNEQFF
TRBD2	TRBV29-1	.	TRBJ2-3	TGCAGCGTTGAATTGGGCACCGGGACTAGAGGCACAGATACGCAGTATTTT	CSVELGTGTRGTDTQYF
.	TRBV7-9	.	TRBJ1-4	TGTGCCAGCAGCTTACTCACTGCAACTAATGAAAAACTGTTTTTT	CASSLLTATNEKLFF
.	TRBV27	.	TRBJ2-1	TGTGCCAGCAGTTTATCGTGGGCCCCTTTCTCCTACAATGAGCAGTTCTTC	CASSLSWAPFSYNEQFF
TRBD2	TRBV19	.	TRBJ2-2	TGTGCCAGTAGTCGGGGACTAGCGGGAAGGTCGGGCACCGGGGAGCTGTTTTTT	CASSRGLAGRSGTGELFF
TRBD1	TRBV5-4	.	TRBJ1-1	TGTGCCAGCAGCCGGAAACCGGGACAGCGGAACACTGAAGCTTTCTTT	CASSRKPGQRNTEAFF
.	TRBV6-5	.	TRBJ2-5	TGTGCCAGCAGTTACTCCGGAGTATTACAAGAGACCCAGTACTTC	CASSYSGVLQETQYF
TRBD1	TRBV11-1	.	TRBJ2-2	TGTGCCAGCAGCTTTTATCCGGACAGGGTAATCACCGGGGAGCTGTTTTTT	CASSFYPDRVITGELFF
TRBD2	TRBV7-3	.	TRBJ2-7	TGTGCCAGCAGCTTAACGCGGGAGGCCTACTACGAGCAGTACTTC	CASSLTREAYYEQYF
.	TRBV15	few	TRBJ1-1	TGTGCCACCAGCAGAGATAGACGACAGGTACGAGGGAACACTGAAGCTTTCTTT	CATSRDRRQVRGNTEAFF
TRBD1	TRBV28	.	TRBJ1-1	TGTGCCAGCAGACCAGGGGGGTTCATGATCACTGAAGCTTTCTTT	CASRPGGFMITEAFF
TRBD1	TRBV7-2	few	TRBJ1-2	TGTGCCAGCAGCCCCTCGACAGGGAACAACTATGGCTACACCTTC	CASSPSTGNNYGYTF
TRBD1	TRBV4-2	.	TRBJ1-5	TGTGCCAGCAGCCAAGAGACAGGGGCTGGTTTCAATCAGCCCCAGCATTTT	CASSQETGAGFNQPQHF
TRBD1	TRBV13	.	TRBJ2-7	TGTGCCAGCAGCTTGGGCGGGACAGGGGATCCCGAGCAGTACTTC	CASSLGGTGDPEQYF
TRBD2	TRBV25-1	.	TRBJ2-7	TGTGCCAGCAGACCCTCGAGGCTAGCGGGGGTCTACGAGCAGTACTTC	CASRPSRLAGVYEQYF
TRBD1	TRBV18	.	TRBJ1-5	TGTGCCAGCTCACCAGGCGAGACAGGGGCGGGTCAGCCCCAGCATTTT	CASSPGETGAGQPQHF
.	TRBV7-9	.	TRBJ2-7	TGTGCCAGCAGCTTACTTGGGGGCGGAGACGAGCAGTACTTC	CASSLLGGGDEQYF
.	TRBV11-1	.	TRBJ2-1	TGTGCCAGCAGCCCCCCCTCCAATGAGCAGTTCTTC	CASSPPSNEQFF
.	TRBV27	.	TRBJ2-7	TGTGCCAGCAGTAGACAGGCATCCTCCTACGAGCAGTACTTC	CASSRQASSYEQYF
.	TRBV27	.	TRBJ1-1	TGTGCCAGCAGTTTACTAGCCCGGGGGAACACTGAAGCTTTCTTT	CASSLLARGNTEAFF
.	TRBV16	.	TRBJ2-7	TGCGCCAGCAGCCATTACCGACAGGCCTACGAGCAGTACTTC	CASSHYRQAYEQYF